One and the same sample provided the 16 T cell receptor beta chains below, sequenced in a study of OX40 agonist ivuxolimab in advanced cancers. Method: immunoSEQ multiplex PCR; TCRdb's copy keeps in-frame clones and lacks some. The table lists tens of thousands of clones, around four fifths of them singletons. Sequences were derived from CD4+ or CD8+ T cells sorted from blood, sampled in a trial of the OX40 agonist ivuxolimab. These receptors were collected from an adult with an advanced solid tumor such as melanoma, head and neck, liver or kidney cancer.

The rearrangement uses TRBV5-5 and TRBJ1-1; D uncertain. V was pared by 4 bases and J by 3 bases, with 16 bases between. The CDR3 extends over 15 amino acids. The germline V gene encodes CDR1 SGHKS and CDR2 YYEKEE (reference sequence). The DNA for the CDR3 is TGTGCCAGCAGCCCGCGGACCCCAACAGACACTGAAGCTTTCTTT. Residues: CASSPRTPTDTEAFF.

The chain carries TRBV5-1 and TRBJ2-3, with TRBD2 matching over 7 bases. V was pared by 7 bases and J by 1 base, with 6 bases of the junction left unmatched. From germline, CDR1 is SGHRS and CDR2 YFSETQ. The CDR3 runs 14 residues. CDR3 in DNA: TGCGCCAGCGTTAGCGGGCTTGGCACAGATACGCAGTATTTT. It translates to CASVSGLGTDTQYF.

The rearrangement joins TRBV29-1 to TRBJ2-7, with a weak D call TRBD1 (7 bases). V dropped 4 bases and J dropped 9 bases, with 13 bases sitting between them. CDR1 SQVTM and CDR2 ANQGSEA come from the germline V gene. CDR3 length equals 11 residues. CDR3 loop: CSVGRQGGQYF. The CDR3 DNA follows: TGCAGCGTTGGCCGACAGGGAGGGCAGTACTTC.

The rearrangement uses TRBV18 and TRBJ2-5; D not certain. The length of the CDR3 is 12 residues. Germline CDR1 KGHSH, CDR2 LQKENI. Trimming took 3 bases from V and 2 from J, leaving 4 bases between them. CDR3 residues: CASSPEQETQYF. For the CDR3, the DNA is TGTGCCAGCTCACCCGAGCAAGAGACCCAGTACTTC.

The chain carries TRBV28 and TRBJ2-7; D is tentatively TRBD1 or TRBD2 (5 bases each). The CDR3 is 18 residues long. V lost 2 bases and J 5 bases, leaving 25 bases between the germline ends. Germline CDR1 reads MDHEN; CDR2 reads SYDVKM. The CDR3 nucleotides are TGTGCCAGCAGTTTACTTCCCCTCCCCGGGACCCTAGGCCACGAGCAGTACTTC. It specifies CASSLLPLPGTLGHEQYF.

The chain has TRBV11-3 and TRBJ2-7, with D perhaps matching TRBD2 (6 bases). Trimming removed 2 bases from V and 2 bases from J, with 13 bases in between. This CDR3 has 15 amino acids. The germline V gene has CDR1 SGHNT and CDR2 YENEEA. The CDR3 spells CASSLQAGPTYEQYF. CDR3 DNA: TGTGCCAGCAGCTTACAGGCGGGACCCACCTACGAGCAGTACTTC.

This clone occurred a few times. The V gene is TRBV5-4, the J gene TRBJ2-7; 8 nucleotides align to TRBD2. The CDR3 has 15 amino acids. CDR1 and CDR2 from the germline V gene are SGHNT and YYREEE (reference sequence). After removal of 4 bases from V and 4 bases from J, the junction contained 10 bases not matched to a gene. In nucleotides, the CDR3 is TGTGCCAGCAGCCCCTCTGGGACTAGAGTGTACGAGCAGTACTTC. This sequence encodes CASSPSGTRVYEQYF.

This sequence joins TRBV29-1 and TRBJ1-2; 7 bases agree with TRBD1. V lost 2 bases and J lost 5; bases outside the gene matches: 5. The CDR3 totals 13 residues. CDR1 SQVTM and CDR2 ANQGSEA come from the germline V gene. In nucleotides, the CDR3 is TGCAGCGTTGAAAGGGACAGCCCATATGGCTACACCTTC. Encoded protein: CSVERDSPYGYTF.

The chain couples TRBV19 to TRBJ2-5; possibly TRBD1 or TRBD2 for D (5 bases each). The germline V gene encodes CDR1 LNHDA and CDR2 SQIVND (reference sequence). V lost 8 bases, J lost 2 bases, and 15 bases lay in between. CDR3 length: 14 residues. CDR3 in DNA: TGTGCCAGTGGACAACGGGGAAATCAAGAGACCCAGTACTTC. It encodes CASGQRGNQETQYF.

The chain joins TRBV7-2 to TRBJ1-5, with D uncertain. The V gene's germline CDR1 is SGHTA and CDR2 FQGNSA. V was pared by 2 bases and J by 0 bases, with 8 bases between. This CDR3 has 15 amino acids. The CDR3 bases are TGTGCCAGCAGCTTAAGAGAACTTAGCAATCAGCCCCAGCATTTT. This sequence encodes CASSLRELSNQPQHF. The full variable domain, with the rest looked up from reference TRBV7-2 and TRBJ1-5, is GAGVSQSPSNKVTEKGKDVELRCDPISGHTALYWYRQSLGQGLEFLIYFQGNSAPDKSGLPSDRFSAERTGGSVSTLTIQRTQQEDSAVYLCASSLRELSNQPQHFGDGTRLSIL.

The chain uses TRBV6-4 and TRBJ2-1, with 11 bases aligning to TRBD2. Germline CDR1 and CDR2: MRHNA and SNTAGT. V was pared by 4 bases and J by 3 bases, with 5 bases of the junction left unmatched. This CDR3 has 16 residues. For the CDR3, the DNA is TGTGCCAGCAGTGTCACCGGGACTAGCGGCTACAATGAGCAGTTCTTC. Protein sequence: CASSVTGTSGYNEQFF.

The chain has TRBV5-1 and TRBJ2-4, with D perhaps assigned TRBD1 or TRBD2 (5 bases each). The CDR3 spans 16 residues. Trimming shortened V by 1 base and J by 6 bases, and 17 bases separated the two germline ends. Germline CDR1 reads SGHRS; CDR2 reads YFSETQ. CDR3 in DNA: TGCGCCAGCAGCTTGCCCCGAGAGGGGCCTGGAAACATTCAGTACTTC. Protein product: CASSLPREGPGNIQYF.

V usage is TRBV11-2 and J usage is TRBJ2-7; either TRBD1 or TRBD2 may supply D (5 bases each). V shed 4 bases and J shed 3 bases, with 13 bases lying between them. CDR1 is SGHAT and CDR2 is FQNNGV in the germline V gene. The CDR3 loop spans 14 amino acids. CDR3 DNA sequence: TGTGCCAGCAGCTGGGACGGGGCGGACTACGAGCAGTACTTC. Its translation: CASSWDGADYEQYF.

The chain joins TRBV28 to TRBJ1-4, with 9 bases fitting TRBD1. CDR1 MDHEN and CDR2 SYDVKM come from the germline V gene. Losses at the gene ends were 6 bases for V and 8 bases for J; bases not matched to a gene: 7. The CDR3 has 14 amino acids. The CDR3 sequence is CASSSGTGLEKLFF. In DNA, the CDR3 is TGTGCCAGCAGCTCCGGGACAGGGCTGGAAAAACTGTTTTTT. Complete variable domain (other parts from reference TRBV28 and TRBJ1-4): DVKVTQSSRYLVKRTGEKVFLECVQDMDHENMFWYRQDPGLGLRLIYFSYDVKMKEKGDIPEGYSVSREKKERFSLILESASTNQTSMYLCASSSGTGLEKLFFGSGTQLSVL.

This rearrangement joins TRBV6-5 to TRBJ2-7; no clear D gene. Trimming left V 8 bases short and J 0 bases short, with 11 bases between. CDR1 MNHEY and CDR2 SVGAGI come from the germline V gene. The CDR3 totals 13 residues. CDR3 amino acids: CASADTRSYEQYF. For the CDR3, the DNA is TGTGCCAGCGCAGACACCCGCTCCTACGAGCAGTACTTC.

This sequence joins TRBV6-6 and TRBJ2-2, with D unclear. The germline gives CDR1 MNHNY, CDR2 SVGAGI (reference sequence). With 6 bases removed from V and 6 bases from J, the gap between germline ends came to 8 bases. The CDR3 loop spans 12 amino acids. The CDR3, as DNA: TGTGCCAGCAGCTATGGGGCCGGGGAGCTGTTTTTT. Translated: CASSYGAGELFF.